This T cell receptor (beta chain) emerged from a study of shared clonotypes between healthy human individuals. For this clone: Its antigen is undetermined.

The V and J ends lost 4 bases and 5 bases, in that order; junction bases with no gene match: 9. The length of the CDR3 is 16 residues. Per the germline V gene, CDR1 is SGHRS and CDR2 is YFSETQ. TCRdb keeps only in-frame clones here, not all; method: immunoSEQ multiplex PCR. The table includes 2.5 million or so clones, 90% to 95% detected once. Findings and limits, study-wide: Non-shared clonotypes had lower generation probabilities than clonotypes shared by all four sorted-subset donors.

This sequence was found in a man aged 18 to 30 in good health. This rearrangement joins TRBV5-1 to TRBJ1-4; 9 nucleotides line up with TRBD1. The sequenced sample was naive CD4+ T cells sorted from blood. Subset given: CD45RA+ positively selected. The DNA of the CDR3 is TGCGCCAGCAGCCTCACTCCGGGACAGGGCAATGAAAAACTGTTTTTT. Translating it yields CASSLTPGQGNEKLFF. The full variable domain, with the rest looked up from reference TRBV5-1 and TRBJ1-4, is KAGVTQTPRYLIKTRGQQVTLSCSPISGHRSVSWYQQTPGQGLQFLFEYFSETQRNKGNFPGRFSGRQFSNSRSEMNVSTLELGDSALYLCASSLTPGQGNEKLFFGSGTQLSVL.